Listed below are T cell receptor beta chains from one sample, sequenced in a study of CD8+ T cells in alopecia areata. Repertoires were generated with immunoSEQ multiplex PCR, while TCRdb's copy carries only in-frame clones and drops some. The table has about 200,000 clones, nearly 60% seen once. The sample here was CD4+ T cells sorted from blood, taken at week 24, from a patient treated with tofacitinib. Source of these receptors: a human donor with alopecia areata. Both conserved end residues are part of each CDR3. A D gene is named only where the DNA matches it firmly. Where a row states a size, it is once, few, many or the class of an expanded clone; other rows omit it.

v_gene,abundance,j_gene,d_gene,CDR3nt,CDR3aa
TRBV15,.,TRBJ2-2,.,TGTGCCACCAGCAGAAAAGGGTCCGGGGAGCTGTTTTTT,CATSRKGSGELFF
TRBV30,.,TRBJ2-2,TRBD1,TGTGCCTGGAGTGTACGGGGGACAGGAGGCACCGGGGAGCTGTTTTTT,CAWSVRGTGGTGELFF
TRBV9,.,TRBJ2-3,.,TGTGCCAGCAGCGTAGACTCGAATACGCAGTATTTT,CASSVDSNTQYF
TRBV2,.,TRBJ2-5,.,TGTGCCAGCAGTGAAGAGCAAGCGTTTCGTTCAACCCAGTACTTC,CASSEEQAFRSTQYF
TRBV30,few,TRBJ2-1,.,TGTGCCTGGAGTGTCGGTCGATCCCGGCGGTTCTTC,CAWSVGRSRRFF
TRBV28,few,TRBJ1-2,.,TGTGCCAGCAGGCGGGACACCTCGGGAGGCTACACCTTC,CASRRDTSGGYTF
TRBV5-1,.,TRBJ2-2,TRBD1,TGCGCCAGCAGCCCGGTTCCAGGGGGCGTCGGGGAGCTGTTTTTT,CASSPVPGGVGELFF
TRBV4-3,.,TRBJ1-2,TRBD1,TGCGCCAGCAGCCAAGAAGCTACAGGGGCCACTAACTATGGCTACACCTTC,CASSQEATGATNYGYTF
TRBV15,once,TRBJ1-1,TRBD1,TGTGCCACCCGTAAACAGGGGACGGGAGTTGCTTTCTTT,CATRKQGTGVAFF
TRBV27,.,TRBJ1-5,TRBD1,TGTGCCAGCAGCCCGGACAGGAGCAATCAGCCCCAGCATTTT,CASSPDRSNQPQHF
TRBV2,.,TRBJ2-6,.,TGTGCCAGCAAAGTCTCTGGGGCCAACGTCCTGACTTTC,CASKVSGANVLTF
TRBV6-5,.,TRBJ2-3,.,TGTGCCAGCAGCCTAGGGCAGGCACCGGCAGATACGCAGTATTTT,CASSLGQAPADTQYF
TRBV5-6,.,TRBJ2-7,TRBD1,TGTGCCAGCAGCTTGGGGGGGCCGAGGACAGGCGAGCAGTACTTC,CASSLGGPRTGEQYF
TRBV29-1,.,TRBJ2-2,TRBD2,TGCAGCGTTGTAGGACTAGCGGGACGAAACACCGGGGAGCTGTTTTTT,CSVVGLAGRNTGELFF
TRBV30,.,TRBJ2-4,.,TGTGCCTGGAGCGAAACTAGCATGTTGGGCATTCAGTACTTC,CAWSETSMLGIQYF
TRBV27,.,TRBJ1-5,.,TGTGCCAGCAGTTTACGATTAGACAATCAGCCCCAGCATTTT,CASSLRLDNQPQHF
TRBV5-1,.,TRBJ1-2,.,TGCGCCAGCAGCTTGGCCAGGGGATTCGATGGCTACACCTTC,CASSLARGFDGYTF
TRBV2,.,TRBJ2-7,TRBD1,TGTGCCAGCAGTGAAGCCGTGACAGGGGACTCCGAGCAGTACTTC,CASSEAVTGDSEQYF
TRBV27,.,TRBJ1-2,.,TGTGCCAGCAGCAGTACAGGGCGGGGAGGCTACACCTTC,CASSSTGRGGYTF
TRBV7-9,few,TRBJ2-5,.,TGTGCCAGCAGTTCGACGGGCTGGGAGACCCAGTACTTC,CASSSTGWETQYF
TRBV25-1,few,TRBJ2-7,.,TGTGCCAGCAGTGATCCGGGCGGTAGGGGGGCGTACGAGCAGTACTTC,CASSDPGGRGAYEQYF
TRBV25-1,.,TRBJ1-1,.,TGTGCCAGCGTAGGGATGACGAACACTGAAGCTTTCTTT,CASVGMTNTEAFF
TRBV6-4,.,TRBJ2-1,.,TGTGCCAGCAGTCCAGACCAGTACAATGAGCAGTTCTTC,CASSPDQYNEQFF
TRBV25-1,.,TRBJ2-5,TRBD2,TGTGCCAGCAGCTCCGAACTAGCGGGGGGGCAGGAAGAGACCCAGTACTTC,CASSSELAGGQEETQYF
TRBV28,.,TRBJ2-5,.,TGTGCCAGCAGTTCCTATTCCAGGGACGCAGAGACCCAGTACTTC,CASSSYSRDAETQYF
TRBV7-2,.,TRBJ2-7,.,TGTGCCAGCAGCTCTGGACACTACGAGCAGTACTTC,CASSSGHYEQYF
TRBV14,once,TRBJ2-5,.,TGTGCCAGCAGCCAAACCTTTGAGACCCAGTACTTC,CASSQTFETQYF